The sequence of this T cell receptor beta chain was determined in a study of brain T cells in children with intractable seizures. As for time point: blood from clinic visit 5 months post-surgery; TSC patient then seizure free. The sequenced cases were selected for having the highest brain T cell transcript signatures. At least one anti-epileptic drug was given before surgery. The trim removed 0 bases at V and 6 bases at J, leaving 9 bases unmatched. The CDR3 spans 16 residues. The V gene's germline CDR1 is SGDLS and CDR2 YYNGEE. Findings and limits, study-wide: HCMV serostatus was not known, and viral specificity came from CDR3 similarity only. Pre-surgery blood may have been undersampled, hiding some clones.

Produced via immunoSEQ multiplex PCR; TCRdb's table is partial and in-frame only. This sample has about 340,000 clones; roughly 92% occur once, and the top ten carry around 5%. Points on this clone: Its antigen is still unknown.

The receptor comes from a boy younger than two with tuberous sclerosis and intractable seizures. The V call is TRBV9, the J call TRBJ2-1, with TRBD2 matching 7 bases. The material was peripheral blood, obtained more than 4 months after surgery. CDR3 sequence reads: CASSVVLAGAINEQFF. CDR3 nucleotides: TGTGCCAGCAGCGTAGTCTTGGCGGGAGCGATCAATGAGCAGTTCTTC. Full variable domain (remainder filled in from reference TRBV9 and TRBJ2-1): DSGVTQTPKHLITATGQRVTLRCSPRSGDLSVYWYQQSLDQGLQFLIQYYNGEERAKGNILERFSAQQFPDLHSELNLSSLELGDSALYFCASSVVLAGAINEQFFGPGTRLTVL.